The entry below describes one TCR beta chain. A junction end diverges from the germline sequence, so it may reflect a read error. The sample belongs to a study of blood T cell repertoires in COVID-19. Generated by immunoSEQ multiplex PCR, the TCRdb table keeps only in-frame clones and is missing some. Of around 41,000 clones listed, around nine tenths are singletons. The CDR3 runs 10 residues. The sample comprised peripheral blood. This clonotype was sampled from a human donor in a cohort sampled during active COVID-19. The chain uses TRBV23-1 and TRBJ2-7, with 7 bases fitting TRBD2. TRBV23-1 is filed as an ORF, its function uncertain. Here the CDR3 reads CASSQGGTHF. CDR3 sequence (DNA): TGCGCCAGCAGTCAGGGGGGGACCCACTTC.